Below, 8 T cell receptor beta chains from the same sample are listed, as sequenced in a study of cytomegalovirus exposure and HLA in healthy donors. This table comes from immunoSEQ multiplex PCR, and its TCRdb copy is limited to in-frame clones, with some not included. The data contain 150,000 to 200,000 clones, roughly 89% of them singletons. Sequenced material: PBMCs. Receptors were obtained from a woman aged 18 to 35 in good health and CMV-seropositive.

The chain carries TRBV2 and TRBJ1-2, with D perhaps matching TRBD1 (6 bases). CDR1 is SNHLY, CDR2 FYNNEI, per germline. The CDR3 totals 14 residues. Trimming took off 1 base at V and 3 bases at J, with 9 bases between the two ends. CDR3 bases: TGTGCCAGCAGTGAAGGACAGGTTGACTATGGCTACACCTTC. Translation: CASSEGQVDYGYTF.

The rearrangement uses TRBV10-3 and TRBJ2-5, with TRBD2 identical over 12 bases. Germline loops: CDR1 ENHRY, CDR2 SYGVKD. V was clipped by 11 bases and J by 5 bases; unmatched bases: 12. The CDR3 extends over 15 amino acids. The chain's CDR3 is CASSPGLAGLETQYF. CDR3 nucleotides: TGTGCCTCCTCGCCCGGACTAGCGGGGTTGGAGACCCAGTACTTC.

The V and J genes are TRBV30 and TRBJ1-3; D is uncertain. V lost 2 bases to trimming and J lost 0 bases, with 8 bases between them. This CDR3 is built from 14 residues. Per the germline V gene, CDR1 is GTSNPN and CDR2 is SVGIG (reference sequence). CDR3 residues: CAWSRSGSGNTIYF. The CDR3 coding sequence is TGTGCCTGGAGTCGGTCGGGCTCTGGAAACACCATATATTTT. The full variable domain, with the rest looked up from reference TRBV30 and TRBJ1-3, is SQTIHQWPATLVQPVGSPLSLECTVEGTSNPNLYWYRQAAGRGLQLLFYSVGIGQISSEVPQNLSASRPQDRQFILSSKKLLLSDSGFYLCAWSRSGSGNTIYFGEGSWLTVV.

V and J are TRBV5-6 and TRBJ1-1; D is unresolved. Trimming removed 2 bases at V and 0 bases at J, with 17 bases between. The germline V gene has CDR1 SGHDT and CDR2 YYEEEE. The CDR3 is 17 amino acids. The CDR3 bases are TGTGCCAGCAGCTTCGCAGGCGTGGGCAGGCTGAACACTGAAGCTTTCTTT. It yields the protein CASSFAGVGRLNTEAFF. The variable domain in full, completed from reference TRBV5-6 and TRBJ1-1, reads DAGVTQSPTHLIKTRGQQVTLRCSPKSGHDTVSWYQQALGQGPQFIFQYYEEEERQRGNFPDRFSGHQFPNYSSELNVNALLLGDSALYLCASSFAGVGRLNTEAFFGQGTRLTVV.

The table lists this clone with a count of one. The chain employs TRBV4-2 and TRBJ2-7, with 12 nucleotides matching TRBD2. Germline assignment: CDR1 LGHNA and CDR2 YNFKEQ. Trimming cost V 1 base and J 2 bases; bases outside gene matches: 0. The CDR3 runs to 15 residues. Here the CDR3 DNA reads TGTGCCAGCAGCCAAGGGACTAGCGGGGCCTACGAGCAGTACTTC. Translation gives CASSQGTSGAYEQYF.

The V gene is TRBV7-9, the J gene TRBJ1-5; 9 bases are a match to TRBD1. CDR3 size: 15 residues. CDR1 and CDR2 (germline): SEHNR, FQNEAQ (reference sequence). Trimming removed 1 base from V and 6 bases from J; junction bases left unmatched: 4. The CDR3 region is CASSLDGTGPQPQHF. The CDR3 DNA reads TGTGCCAGCAGCTTAGATGGGACAGGGCCTCAGCCCCAGCATTTT.

This chain connects TRBV5-1 to TRBJ2-3, with D possibly being TRBD1 (6 bases). CDR3 length: 14 residues. Trimming took off 0 bases at V and 4 bases at J, with 9 bases between the two ends. Germline V lookup: CDR1 SGHRS, CDR2 YFSETQ. DNA for the CDR3: TGCGCCAGCAGCTTGGTACAGGGATCAGATACGCAGTATTTT. This gives the protein CASSLVQGSDTQYF. The entire variable domain, with the rest obtained from reference TRBV5-1 and TRBJ2-3, is as follows: KAGVTQTPRYLIKTRGQQVTLSCSPISGHRSVSWYQQTPGQGLQFLFEYFSETQRNKGNFPGRFSGRQFSNSRSEMNVSTLELGDSALYLCASSLVQGSDTQYFGPGTRLTVL.

The chain links TRBV19 to TRBJ1-2; D is perhaps TRBD1 (5 bases). In germline, CDR1 is LNHDA, CDR2 SQIVND (reference sequence). This CDR3 has 16 residues. The V and J ends lost 0 bases and 1 base respectively, with 12 bases between them. The CDR3 loop is CASSIDLGRDNYGYTF. The DNA for the CDR3 is TGTGCCAGTAGTATAGATCTCGGCAGGGATAACTATGGCTACACCTTC.